Here is one T cell receptor beta chain with its context. Sequenced by immunoSEQ multiplex PCR; TCRdb stores in-frame clones only, minus some. The sample shows 150,000 to 200,000 clones, around 93% of them seen only once. This entry belongs to a study of control samples from healthy donors and cancer patients. Germline V gene sequence: CDR1 SGHTA, CDR2 FQGNSA. This CDR3 has 16 amino acids. V shed 0 bases and J shed 0 bases, with 9 bases lying between them. The receptor was isolated from a woman in her sixties in good health. The chain carries TRBV7-2 and TRBJ1-3; D is ambiguous. The sequenced sample was blood. CDR3 residues: CASSLARVGSGNTIYF. CDR3 DNA sequence: TGTGCCAGCAGCTTAGCACGGGTGGGCTCTGGAAACACCATATATTTT.